The clone carrying this T cell receptor (beta chain) was seen many times. Trimming took off 4 bases at V and 1 base at J, with 13 bases between the two ends. The CDR3 covers 15 residues. Per the germline V gene, CDR1 is SQVTM and CDR2 is ANQGSEA. Specified time point: before trial treatment. Low-dose radiotherapy, low-dose cyclophosphamide, aspirin, ipilimumab and nivolumab were all given to the donors. The sample is drawn from a study of low-dose radiotherapy and immunotherapy resistance in tumors. At the level of the study: Participants in Cohort 1 were administered 0.5 Gy per fraction at 2-week intervals, to a cumulative dose of 6.5 Gy.

Priming of first-strand cDNA relied on TRAV- and TRBV-specific primers (covering alpha and beta chains). TCRs were put through 20 PCR cycles of amplification with Phusion. A constant-region primer and the V-primer adapter served as the primer pair. Amplification (by in vitro transcription) was performed on isolated mRNA. One entry per CDR3 protein results from TCRdb running MiXCR on the reads. The profile shows tens of thousands of distinct CDR3 sequences, more than 7.5% of them singletons. The sequence came from a male donor with prostate cancer. This sequence joins TRBV29-1 and TRBJ2-2; D gene unclear. The sample here was PBMCs, taken before treatment. CDR3 protein: CSVAKGSLNTGELFF. Written as DNA, the CDR3 is TGCAGCGTTGCGAAGGGTTCCCTGAACACCGGGGAGCTGTTTTTT.